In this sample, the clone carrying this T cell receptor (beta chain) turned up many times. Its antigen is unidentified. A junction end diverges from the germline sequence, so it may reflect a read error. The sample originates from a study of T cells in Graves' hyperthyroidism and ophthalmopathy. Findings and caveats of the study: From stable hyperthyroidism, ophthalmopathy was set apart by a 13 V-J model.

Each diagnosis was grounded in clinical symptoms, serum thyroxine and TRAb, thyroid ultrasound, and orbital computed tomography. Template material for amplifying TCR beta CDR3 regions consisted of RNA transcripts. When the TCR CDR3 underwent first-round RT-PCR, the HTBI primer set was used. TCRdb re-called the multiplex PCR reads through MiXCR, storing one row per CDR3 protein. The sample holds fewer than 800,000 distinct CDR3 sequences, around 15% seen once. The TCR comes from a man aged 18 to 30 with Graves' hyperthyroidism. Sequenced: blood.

In nucleotides, the CDR3 is TGTGCCAGCAGCTTAGGGGGCTCGGTCGAGCAGTACTTC. Translating gives CASSLGGSVEQYF. The chain uses TRBV12-3 or TRBV12-4 and TRBJ2-7; 7 bases are shared with TRBD1. The CDR3 is made up of 13 amino acids.